This entry is about one TCR beta chain. The entry originates in a study of T cells in tuberculosis. Measured with immunoSEQ multiplex PCR; TCRdb has only the in-frame clones, and not every one. In the table there are tens of thousands of clones, 95% to 97% of which are singletons. CDR1 is SGHKS and CDR2 is YYEKEE in the germline V gene (reference sequence). V was cut by 2 bases and J by 7 bases, with 10 bases left in between. The CDR3 runs 13 residues. The clonotype comes from a donor aged 10-35 years with latent tuberculosis or without tuberculosis infection. The sequenced sample consisted of PBMCs. V gene TRBV5-5 combines with J gene TRBJ2-1; D is unclear. The CDR3 nucleotides read TGTGCCAGCAGCTTCGCCTCTCGGAATGAGCAGTTCTTC. Protein: CASSFASRNEQFF.